This T cell receptor (beta chain) was sequenced for a study of response to subunit inactivated influenza vaccine (dated by TCRdb to the late 2010s). As for the study more broadly: Deep quantitative profiling of the T cell receptor repertoire was used in the study to follow responses to a trivalent subunit inactivated influenza vaccine.

Findings and caveats that apply to the study as a whole: The authors suggested that each seasonal influenza vaccination may recruit only a limited number of new T cells.

Libraries were made using RT-PCR. The data were produced on an Illumina HiSeq 2500. Using fastp trimming at Q25 and MiXCR clonotype assembly, TCRdb reanalyzed the public sequencing data and kept in-frame beta chains. Entries are consolidated by CDR3 protein sequence, retaining the most common genes and DNA. For this sample there are about 610,000 distinct CDR3 sequences; 11% to 15% appear just once. The ten largest make up approximately 10% of the sample. A note on this clonotype: The antigen it recognizes is unknown. One base away there is no much larger clone; base qualities are not given.

The TCR comes from a man aged 50-60 years who received an inactivated influenza vaccine. Donor details come from another sample of the same person, matched by shared clones. Sequencing was performed on PBMCs from blood, taken 11 to 12 days after vaccination.

The DNA sequence is given as TGTGCCAGCAGCCCCGCCGATGGTGGTACGCAGTATTTT. It codes for CASSPADGGTQYF. The rearranged segments are TRBV6-2 or TRBV6-3 and TRBJ2-3, with no D gene named confidently. Taken from cysteine to phenylalanine, the CDR3 has 13 residues. Only CDR3 DNA remains: 39 bases, in frame from the first base. The germline V gene yields MNHEY for CDR1 and SVGEGT for CDR2. V sheds 6 bases and J sheds 8 bases, leaving 15 bases between their ends.